Detailed here is one T cell receptor beta chain. The data were taken from a study of blood T cell repertoires in COVID-19. The repertoire was sequenced with immunoSEQ multiplex PCR; TCRdb's copy has only in-frame clones and lacks some. The sample includes around 130,000 clones, 83% of them seen just once. This CDR3 is built from 17 residues. Germline CDR1 is MGHRA and CDR2 is YSYEKL. Trimming took 0 bases from V and 0 from J; bases not matched to a gene: 5. Before being deemed recovered, Cohort 3 donors had two negative PCRs, clearance, or symptom resolution. Sequencing was done on a sample of PBMCs or T cells enriched from blood (not recorded which). The sequence derives from a man aged 25 to 45 who had recovered from COVID-19. J is TRBJ2-1 and V is TRBV4-1; 7 nucleotides agree with TRBD1. As DNA, the CDR3 is TGCGCCAGCAGCCAAGACGCAGGGACAGCCTCCTACAATGAGCAGTTCTTC. Protein sequence: CASSQDAGTASYNEQFF.